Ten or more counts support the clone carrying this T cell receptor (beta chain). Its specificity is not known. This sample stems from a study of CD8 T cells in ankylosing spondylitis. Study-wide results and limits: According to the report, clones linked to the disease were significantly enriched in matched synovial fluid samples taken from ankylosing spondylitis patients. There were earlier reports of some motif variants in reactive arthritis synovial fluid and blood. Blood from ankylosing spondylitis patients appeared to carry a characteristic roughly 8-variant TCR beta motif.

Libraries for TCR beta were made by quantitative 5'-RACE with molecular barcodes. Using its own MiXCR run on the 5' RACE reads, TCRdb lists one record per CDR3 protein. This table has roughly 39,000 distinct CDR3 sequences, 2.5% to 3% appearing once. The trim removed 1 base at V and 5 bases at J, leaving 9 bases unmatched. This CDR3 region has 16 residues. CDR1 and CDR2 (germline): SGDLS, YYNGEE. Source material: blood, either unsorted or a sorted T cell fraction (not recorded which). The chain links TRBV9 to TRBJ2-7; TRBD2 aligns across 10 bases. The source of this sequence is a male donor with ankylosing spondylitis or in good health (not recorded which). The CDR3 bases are TGTGCCAGCAGCGTAAGCGGGAGGGCCTCGACAAACGAGCAGTACTTC. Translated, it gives CASSVSGRASTNEQYF.